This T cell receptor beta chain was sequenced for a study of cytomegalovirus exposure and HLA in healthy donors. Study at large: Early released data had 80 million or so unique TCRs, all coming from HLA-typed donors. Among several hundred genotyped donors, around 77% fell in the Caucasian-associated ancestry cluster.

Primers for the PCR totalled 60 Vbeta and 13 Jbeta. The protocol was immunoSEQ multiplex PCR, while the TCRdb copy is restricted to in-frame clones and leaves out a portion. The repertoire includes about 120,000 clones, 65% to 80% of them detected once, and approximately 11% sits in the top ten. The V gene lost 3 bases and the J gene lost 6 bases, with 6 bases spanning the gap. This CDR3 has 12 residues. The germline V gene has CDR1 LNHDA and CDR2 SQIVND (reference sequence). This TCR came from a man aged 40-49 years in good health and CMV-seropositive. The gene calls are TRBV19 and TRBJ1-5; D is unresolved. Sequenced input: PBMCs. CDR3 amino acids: CASSISVQPQHF. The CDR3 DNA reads TGTGCCAGTAGTATTTCCGTTCAGCCCCAGCATTTT. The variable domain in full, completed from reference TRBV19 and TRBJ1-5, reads DGGITQSPKYLFRKEGQNVTLSCEQNLNHDAMYWYRQDPGQGLRLIYYSQIVNDFQKGDIAEGYSVSREKKESFPLTVTSAQKNPTAFYLCASSISVQPQHFGDGTRLSIL.